The 9 T cell receptor beta chains below were found in one sample sequenced in a study of human T cells and chemical hapten exposure. Time point in this sample: pre-sensitization, week 0. As for treatment: therapeutic diphenylcyclopropenone sensitization with weekly scalp DPC. TCRdb itself ran the RACE reads through MiXCR, one entry per CDR3 protein. The sample yields about 53,000 distinct CDR3 sequences, roughly a tenth seen once. This specimen was whole blood, taken in connection with sensitization to the hapten diphenylcyclopropenone (DPC). These receptors all come from a man in his forties with alopecia areata. Some clones in this sample may be carry-over from other donors' samples.

This clonotype has a handful of counts. CDR3 sequence: CASTLPTGKAFF. In DNA, the CDR3 is TGTGCCAGCACCCTCCCGACGGGCAAAGCTTTCTTT. The chain employs TRBV28 and TRBJ1-1; unclear D gene. Germline CDR1 and CDR2: MDHEN and SYDVKM. The length of the CDR3 is 12 residues. The ends were cut back, 7 bases at V and 9 bases at J, with 15 bases in the middle. The whole variable domain, remainder taken from reference TRBV28 and TRBJ1-1, is DVKVTQSSRYLVKRTGEKVFLECVQDMDHENMFWYRQDPGLGLRLIYFSYDVKMKEKGDIPEGYSVSREKKERFSLILESASTNQTSMYLCASTLPTGKAFFGQGTRLTVV.

This clonotype was recorded many times. V gene TRBV12-3 or TRBV12-4 combines with J gene TRBJ1-5; D unclear. Trimming cost V 1 base and J 5 bases, with 3 bases left between them. The CDR3 runs to 12 residues. The CDR3 region is CASSLEYQPQHF. The CDR3, as DNA: TGTGCCAGCAGTTTAGAGTATCAGCCCCAGCATTTT.

This clonotype was found a few times. J is TRBJ1-5 and V is TRBV3-1, with 8 bases aligning to TRBD1. Germline values: CDR1 LGHDT, CDR2 YNNKEL (reference sequence). The trim removed 5 bases at V and 3 bases at J, leaving 3 bases unmatched. The CDR3 contains 14 residues. CDR3 residues: CASSYRGVNQPQHF. CDR3 nucleotide sequence: TGTGCCAGCAGCTACAGGGGGGTCAATCAGCCCCAGCATTTT.

This clonotype was detected ten times or more. The CDR3 DNA reads TGTGCCAGCAGCCAAGTAGCCGGGTTGAGGGAAAAACTGTTTTTT. Protein: CASSQVAGLREKLFF. The chain carries TRBV14 and TRBJ1-4, with D unresolved. This CDR3 has 15 residues. CDR1 and CDR2 from the germline V gene are SGHDN and FVKESK. The V and J ends lost 1 base and 8 bases respectively, with 14 bases between them.

This clonotype was picked up many times. The chain couples TRBV24-1 to TRBJ2-2; possibly TRBD1 for D (5 bases). CDR3 length: 13 residues. The V gene's germline CDR1 is KGHDR and CDR2 SFDVKD. Deletions cut 7 bases from V and 5 bases from J, with 10 bases between. The CDR3, as DNA: TGTGCCACCAGGGCCCCAGGGACCGGGGAGCTGTTTTTT. Translated: CATRAPGTGELFF.

At least ten counts were recorded for this clonotype. The genes are TRBV6-5 and TRBJ2-3; 11 bases are shared with TRBD2. The CDR3 has 15 amino acids. From germline, CDR1 is MNHEY and CDR2 SVGAGI. The junction had 5 bases not matched to a gene; V was cut back by 5 bases and J by 4 bases. CDR3 residues: CASSNRGLAADTQYF. The CDR3, as DNA: TGTGCCAGCAGTAACCGGGGACTAGCGGCAGATACGCAGTATTTT.

This clonotype was seen ten or more times. The chain has TRBV19 and TRBJ1-5; D uncertain. The ends were cut back, 0 bases at V and 4 bases at J, with 1 base in the middle. The V gene's germline CDR1 is LNHDA and CDR2 SQIVND (reference sequence). The CDR3 length is 12 residues. CDR3 residues: CASSIENQPQHF. The DNA for the CDR3 is TGTGCCAGTAGTATAGAAAATCAGCCCCAGCATTTT.

This clonotype has just a few counts. V and J are TRBV14 and TRBJ1-2; D remains ambiguous. Germline CDR1 reads SGHDN; CDR2 reads FVKESK. Trimming shortened V by 1 base and J by 1 base, and 4 bases separated the two germline ends. CDR3 length: 13 amino acids. The CDR3 nucleotides are TGTGCCAGCAGCCAAGCGATTAACTATGGCTACACCTTC. Its translation: CASSQAINYGYTF.

The rearrangement joins TRBV4-2 to TRBJ1-5; D ambiguous. The CDR3 extends over 14 amino acids. Trimming took off 3 bases at V and 7 bases at J, with 13 bases between the two ends. Germline V lookup: CDR1 LGHNA, CDR2 YNFKEQ. The CDR3 spells CASSHTGRNQPQHF. The CDR3, as DNA: TGTGCCAGCAGCCACACCGGGAGAAACCAGCCCCAGCATTTT.